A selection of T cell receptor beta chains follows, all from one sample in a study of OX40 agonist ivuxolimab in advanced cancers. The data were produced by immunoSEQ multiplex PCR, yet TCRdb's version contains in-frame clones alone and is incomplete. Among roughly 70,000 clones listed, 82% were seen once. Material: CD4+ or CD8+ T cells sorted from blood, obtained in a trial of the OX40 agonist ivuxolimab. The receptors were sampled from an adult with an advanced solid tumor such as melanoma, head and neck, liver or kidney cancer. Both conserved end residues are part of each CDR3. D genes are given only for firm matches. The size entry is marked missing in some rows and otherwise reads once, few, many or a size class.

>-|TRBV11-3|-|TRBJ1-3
TGTGCCAGCAGCTTAGCCGCTGGAAACACCATATATTTT
CASSLAAGNTIYF
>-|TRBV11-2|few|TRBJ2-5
TGTGCCAGCAGCTTTCTCCTTGGGGCGGAGACCCAGTACTTC
CASSFLLGAETQYF
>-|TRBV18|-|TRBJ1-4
TGTGCCAGCTCCCGACAGCGTGATACTAATGAAAAACTGTTTTTT
CASSRQRDTNEKLFF
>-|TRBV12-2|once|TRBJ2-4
TGTGCAAGTCGCTTAGAAGTTGGAGAAAACATTCAGTACTTC
CASRLEVGENIQYF
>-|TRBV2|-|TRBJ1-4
TGTGCCAGCACCGGACAGTTGGGTAATGAAAAACTGTTTTTT
CASTGQLGNEKLFF
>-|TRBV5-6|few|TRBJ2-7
TGTGCCAGCAGCTACATGGCCCTGCCCCGGAACGAGCAGTACTTC
CASSYMALPRNEQYF
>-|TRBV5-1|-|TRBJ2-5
TGCGCCAGCAGCCGGATACAAGAGACCCAGTACTTC
CASSRIQETQYF
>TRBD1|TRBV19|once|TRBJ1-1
TGTGCCAGTAGTATAGACAGGGGGTCCACTGAAGCTTTCTTT
CASSIDRGSTEAFF
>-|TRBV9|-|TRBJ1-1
TGTGCCAGCAGCGCTAAACAGGGCAGTAGGACTGAAGCTTTCTTT
CASSAKQGSRTEAFF
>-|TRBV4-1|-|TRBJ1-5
TGCGCCAGCAGCCAAATTGCAGGGGACTACAATCAGCCCCAGCATTTT
CASSQIAGDYNQPQHF
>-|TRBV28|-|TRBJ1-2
TGTGCCAGCAGTTTAGGAAGGGGAGGCTACACCTTC
CASSLGRGGYTF
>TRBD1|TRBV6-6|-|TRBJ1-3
TGTGCCAGCAGCGGACAGGGCACAGGAAACACCATATATTTT
CASSGQGTGNTIYF
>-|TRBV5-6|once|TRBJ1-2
TGTGCCAGCAGCTGGGACCGGGCACAGAGGGGCTACACCTTC
CASSWDRAQRGYTF
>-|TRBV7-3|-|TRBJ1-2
TGTGCCAGCAGCCCCGGTGGCGCCGGGGGCTATGGCTACACCTTC
CASSPGGAGGYGYTF
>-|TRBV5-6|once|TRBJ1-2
TGTGCCAGCAGCTTACGAGCGTGGGTAGCCGGGGCTACTGGCTACACCTTC
CASSLRAWVAGATGYTF
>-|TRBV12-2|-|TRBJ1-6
TGTGCAAGTCGCCAACCTACAGGTGATCGTCAGGTTAATTCACCCCTCCACTTT
CASRQPTGDRQVNSPLHF
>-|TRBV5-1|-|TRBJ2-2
TGCGCCAGCAGAAAAGCGGGACAGTCGAACACCGGGGAGCTGTTTTTT
CASRKAGQSNTGELFF
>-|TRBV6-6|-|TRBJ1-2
TGTGCCAGCAGTTTCTGGGGGACGGATGGCTACACCTTC
CASSFWGTDGYTF
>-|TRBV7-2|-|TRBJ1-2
TGTGCCAGCAGCTTCGACGGACGATGGGGCTACACCTTC
CASSFDGRWGYTF
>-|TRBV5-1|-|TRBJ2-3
TGCGCCAGCAGCTCCCTAGATGTGCAGTATTTT
CASSSLDVQYF
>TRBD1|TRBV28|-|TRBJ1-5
TGTGCCAGCAGTCCAGGGGGCACTAGCAATCAGCCCCAGCATTTT
CASSPGGTSNQPQHF
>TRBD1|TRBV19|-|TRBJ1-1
TGTGCCAGTAGTCCGTCCGGGACAGGGGGCCGAACTGAAGCTTTCTTT
CASSPSGTGGRTEAFF
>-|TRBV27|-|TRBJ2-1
TGTGCCAGCAGCAATAGCGGTATAATGCAGTTCTTC
CASSNSGIMQFF
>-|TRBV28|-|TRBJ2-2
TGTGCCAGCAGTTTCCGGGGCGTAGGCACCGGGGAGCTGTTTTTT
CASSFRGVGTGELFF